The 26 T cell receptor beta chains listed next were all sequenced from one sample in a study of CD4 T cells in relation to SARS-CoV-2 and coronaviruses. CD4+ T cells from unexposed donors were obtained before the COVID-19 pandemic (2011-2018). After around nine days of culture, CD4+ T cells were isolated. Measured with immunoSEQ multiplex PCR; TCRdb has only the in-frame clones, and not every one. The data hold 20,000 to 25,000 clones, with 76% observed a single time. No antigen is known for these receptors. Sequenced: CD4+ T cells from PBMCs, cultured in vitro. The source of these receptors is a human donor in good health.

The chain joins TRBV24-1 to TRBJ2-1; maybe TRBD2 (6 bases). CDR3 length equals 14 residues. Trimming shortened V by 1 base and J by 7 bases, and 10 bases separated the two germline ends. CDR1 KGHDR and CDR2 SFDVKD come from the germline V gene. CDR3 bases: TGTGCCACCAGTGATTTTCCCCGGGGGAATGAGCAGTTCTTC. Translated, it gives CATSDFPRGNEQFF.

This clone was found a few times. The gene calls are TRBV5-5 and TRBJ1-6; 7 positions agree with TRBD1. Germline lookup yields CDR1 SGHKS and CDR2 YYEKEE (reference sequence). The CDR3 has 17 amino acids. With V trimmed by 0 bases and J by 8 bases, 11 bases remained unmatched. CDR3 loop: CASSLERQGAVDSPLHF. CDR3 nucleotide sequence: TGTGCCAGCAGCTTGGAAAGACAGGGAGCCGTTGATTCACCCCTCCACTTT.

The chain is built from TRBV5-1 and TRBJ2-2; D perhaps matches TRBD2 (5 bases). Per germline, CDR1 SGHRS and CDR2 YFSETQ. The CDR3 has 15 amino acids. Trimming shortened V by 0 bases and J by 1 base, and 7 bases separated the two germline ends. The CDR3 DNA reads TGCGCCAGCAGCTTGGGGGGAGAGAACACCGGGGAGCTGTTTTTT. Translated, it gives CASSLGGENTGELFF. Full variable domain (rest looked up from reference TRBV5-1 and TRBJ2-2): KAGVTQTPRYLIKTRGQQVTLSCSPISGHRSVSWYQQTPGQGLQFLFEYFSETQRNKGNFPGRFSGRQFSNSRSEMNVSTLELGDSALYLCASSLGGENTGELFFGEGSRLTVL.

CDR3 DNA sequence: TGTGCCAGCATCCCCGGGGGGCGCACAGATACGCAGTATTTT. It codes for CASIPGGRTDTQYF. V usage is TRBV6-5 and J usage is TRBJ2-3, with TRBD2 as a possible D gene (7 bases). The germline V gene has CDR1 MNHEY and CDR2 SVGAGI. With 7 bases removed from V and 1 base from J, the gap between germline ends came to 12 bases. This CDR3 comprises 14 residues.

V and J are TRBV7-8 and TRBJ2-1; possible D gene TRBD2, 6 bases. The V end was cut by 5 bases, the J end by 4 bases, with 15 bases between. The CDR3 extends over 15 amino acids. Germline-derived CDR1 and CDR2 are SGHVS and FQNEAQ. The CDR3 region has the DNA TGTGCCAGCAGCCAGATAGCGGATTTATACAATGAGCAGTTCTTC. It yields the protein CASSQIADLYNEQFF.

This clone was seen a handful of times. The V gene is TRBV10-1, the J gene TRBJ2-7, with 7 bases aligning to TRBD2. CDR1 is WNHNN and CDR2 is SYGVQD in the germline V gene (reference sequence). Trimming cost V 4 bases and J 2 bases; bases outside gene matches: 8. The CDR3 runs 15 residues. CDR3 region: CASSVDPGLPYEQYF. Here the CDR3 DNA reads TGCGCCAGCAGTGTGGATCCGGGACTACCCTACGAGCAGTACTTC.

The chain uses TRBV7-9 and TRBJ2-1, with D possibly being TRBD2 (5 bases). V was clipped by 2 bases and J by 8 bases, with 16 bases between them. Germline V gene lookup returns CDR1 SEHNR and CDR2 FQNEAQ (reference sequence). The CDR3 consists of 15 residues. The CDR3 spells CASSLNGPGIDEQFF. In DNA, the CDR3 is TGTGCCAGCAGCTTAAACGGTCCGGGGATTGATGAGCAGTTCTTC.

The V gene is TRBV15, the J gene TRBJ1-5, with unresolved D. The CDR3 loop spans 14 amino acids. Trimming stripped 3 bases from V and 7 bases from J, with 13 bases between. Germline CDR1 is LNHNV and CDR2 is YYDKDF (reference sequence). The CDR3 region is CATSSGENWQPQHF. The CDR3 nucleotides are TGTGCCACCAGCAGTGGCGAAAATTGGCAGCCCCAGCATTTT.

V usage is TRBV6-5 and J usage is TRBJ1-6; unclear D gene. The germline V gene has CDR1 MNHEY and CDR2 SVGAGI. The CDR3 sequence is 14 residues long. Between the trimmed V and J ends, which lost 10 bases and 5 bases, there was a span of 15 bases. Written as DNA, the CDR3 is TGTGCCACGAGGGCGGGCAGCAATAATTCACCCCTCCACTTT. Translating gives CATRAGSNNSPLHF.

The chain carries TRBV11-2 and TRBJ1-1; no definite D call. The germline V gene encodes CDR1 SGHAT and CDR2 FQNNGV. The CDR3 consists of 14 residues. Deletions cut 5 bases from V and 5 bases from J, with 15 bases between. The CDR3 DNA is TGTGCCAGCAGCCCTTCCCTCAGTGGAACTGAAGCTTTCTTT. Protein: CASSPSLSGTEAFF.

CDR3 protein: CASSTGPGIYEQYF. The DNA of the CDR3 is TGTGCCAGTAGTACAGGACCGGGGATCTACGAGCAGTACTTC. V is TRBV19 and J is TRBJ2-7; D is perhaps TRBD2 (5 bases). CDR1 LNHDA and CDR2 SQIVND come from the germline V gene (reference sequence). Trimming cost V 4 bases and J 3 bases, with 13 bases left between them. The CDR3 contains 14 residues.

In DNA, the CDR3 is TGTGCCAGTCGGGACAGTCTACAAGAGACCCAGTACTTC. It codes for CASRDSLQETQYF. The rearrangement links TRBV19 to TRBJ2-5; 7 bases align to TRBD1. The germline V gene has CDR1 LNHDA and CDR2 SQIVND (reference sequence). V gave up 8 bases and J gave up 2 bases; unmatched junction bases: 5. The length of the CDR3 is 13 residues. The entire variable domain, with the rest obtained from reference TRBV19 and TRBJ2-5, is as follows: DGGITQSPKYLFRKEGQNVTLSCEQNLNHDAMYWYRQDPGQGLRLIYYSQIVNDFQKGDIAEGYSVSREKKESFPLTVTSAQKNPTAFYLCASRDSLQETQYFGPGTRLLVL.

In this sample, this clone turned up a few times. The chain links TRBV30 to TRBJ2-2, with 8 bases fitting TRBD1. The CDR3 is 16 residues long. J lost 3 bases, V lost 1 base, and 7 bases had no gene match. The germline gives CDR1 GTSNPN, CDR2 SVGIG (reference sequence). In DNA form, the CDR3 reads TGTGCCTGGAGTGACCCAGGACAGGGTGACACCGGGGAGCTGTTTTTT. Protein sequence: CAWSDPGQGDTGELFF.

This clone appeared a few times. In nucleotides, the CDR3 is TGTGCCATTTTGACTAGCGGGAGGCTCACAGATACGCAGTATTTT. Its protein product is CAILTSGRLTDTQYF. This chain joins TRBV6-5 and TRBJ2-3, with 13 bases matching TRBD2. The CDR3 is 15 amino acids. The germline gives CDR1 MNHEY, CDR2 SVGAGI. V dropped 10 bases and J dropped 2; count of bases not matched to a gene: 6.

The J gene is TRBJ1-2, the V gene TRBV7-8; D gene unclear. Germline loops: CDR1 SGHVS, CDR2 FQNEAQ. CDR3 length equals 15 residues. Trimming took off 1 base at V and 5 bases at J, with 14 bases between the two ends. CDR3 residues: CASSLGVLPLYGYTF. DNA of the CDR3: TGTGCCAGCAGCTTAGGTGTCCTCCCGCTTTATGGCTACACCTTC.

The chain carries TRBV2 and TRBJ2-7; the match to TRBD1 covers 10 bases. The V gene's germline CDR1 is SNHLY and CDR2 FYNNEI. This CDR3 region has 14 residues. V lost 5 bases and J lost 5; bases outside the gene matches: 6. This CDR3 reads CASSSSTGGNEQYF. The DNA for the CDR3 is TGTGCCAGCAGTAGCTCGACAGGGGGCAACGAGCAGTACTTC. Full variable domain (rest looked up from reference TRBV2 and TRBJ2-7): EPEVTQTPSHQVTQMGQEVILRCVPISNHLYFYWYRQILGQKVEFLVSFYNNEISEKSEIFDDQFSVERPDGSNFTLKIRSTKLEDSAMYFCASSSSTGGNEQYFGPGTRLTVT.

This chain connects TRBV5-1 to TRBJ1-3, with TRBD1 identical over 8 bases. J gave up 0 bases and V 1 base, and 12 bases lay outside the gene matches. The germline CDR1 and CDR2 sequences are SGHRS and YFSETQ. This CDR3 is built from 19 residues. In DNA, the CDR3 is TGCGCCAGCAGCTTGCTCGGACAGGGAAGTGCTGGCTCTGGAAACACCATATATTTT. The encoded protein is CASSLLGQGSAGSGNTIYF.

The chain couples TRBV10-3 to TRBJ2-5; the match to TRBD2 covers 8 bases. This CDR3 region has 14 residues. The germline gives CDR1 ENHRY, CDR2 SYGVKD. With V trimmed by 6 bases and J by 4 bases, 7 bases remained unmatched. This chain's CDR3 is CAISSATSGETQYF. CDR3 DNA sequence: TGTGCCATCAGCTCAGCCACTAGCGGAGAGACCCAGTACTTC.

The chain links TRBV3-1 (or the pseudogene TRBV3-2) to TRBJ2-7; unclear D gene. The V end was cut by 4 bases, the J end by 5 bases, with 24 bases between. The CDR3 has 17 residues. Germline V gene lookup returns CDR1 LGHDT and CDR2 YNNKEL (reference sequence). CDR3 protein: CASSPYLGSLGSNEQYF. The CDR3 DNA sequence: TGTGCCAGCAGCCCTTATTTGGGCAGTCTTGGATCTAACGAGCAGTACTTC.

This clone was picked up a small number of times. The chain couples TRBV2 to TRBJ2-5, with unresolved D. From germline, CDR1 is SNHLY and CDR2 FYNNEI. Trimming took 3 bases from V and 0 from J, leaving 14 bases between them. The CDR3 totals 16 residues. CDR3 coding DNA: TGTGCCAGCAGTGATGACCAGCGACCTTACCAAGAGACCCAGTACTTC. The encoded protein is CASSDDQRPYQETQYF.

The chain couples TRBV5-4 to TRBJ2-3, with 8 positions matching TRBD2. In germline, CDR1 is SGHNT, CDR2 YYREEE (reference sequence). The CDR3 runs to 18 residues. With 6 bases clipped from V and 2 bases from J, the junction kept 17 bases outside the gene matches. CDR3 residues: CASTSRTGGRWDTDTQYF. The CDR3 DNA reads TGTGCCAGCACCTCCCGGACGGGCGGGAGGTGGGACACAGATACGCAGTATTTT.

This clone has just one count. J is TRBJ2-7 and V is TRBV12-5; no clear D gene. Germline lookup yields CDR1 LGHNT and CDR2 FRNRAP. Trimming shortened V by 5 bases and J by 0 bases, and 5 bases separated the two germline ends. The CDR3 is 12 amino acids. Here the CDR3 reads CASGDNSYEQYF. The CDR3 region has the DNA TGTGCTAGTGGTGACAACTCCTACGAGCAGTACTTC.

The chain couples TRBV6-5 to TRBJ2-7, with D unresolved. The V end was cut by 0 bases, the J end by 3 bases, with 12 bases between. Germline CDR1 reads MNHEY; CDR2 reads SVGAGI. The CDR3 loop spans 15 amino acids. CDR3 in DNA: TGTGCCAGCAGTTACTCGCTGGCGTCGAGCTACGAGCAGTACTTC. Its protein product is CASSYSLASSYEQYF.

A few counts support this clone. CDR3 residues: CASSPRRTSGSYEQYF. Here the CDR3 DNA reads TGTGCCAGCTCACCACGACGGACTAGCGGAAGCTACGAGCAGTACTTC. The J gene is TRBJ2-7, the V gene TRBV18, with 10 nucleotides matching TRBD2. The CDR3 totals 16 residues. V trimming: 1 base; J trimming: 3 bases; junction bases outside the gene matches: 6. Germline assignment: CDR1 KGHSH and CDR2 LQKENI.

The rearrangement uses TRBV30 and TRBJ2-1; no clear D gene. Germline V gene sequence: CDR1 GTSNPN, CDR2 SVGIG (reference sequence). V lost 0 bases to trimming and J lost 9 bases, with 6 bases between them. The CDR3 is 11 residues long. The CDR3: CAWSVSVEQFF. CDR3 bases: TGTGCCTGGAGTGTAAGCGTTGAGCAGTTCTTC.

The V call is TRBV25-1, the J call TRBJ1-2, with D perhaps TRBD1 (5 bases). Germline loops: CDR1 MGHDK, CDR2 SYGVNS. Trimming removed 6 bases at V and 8 bases at J, with 13 bases between. The CDR3 has 12 residues. CDR3 sequence reads: CASRAGLQGYTF. CDR3 DNA: TGTGCCAGCAGGGCAGGGCTTCAGGGCTACACCTTC.